The text below deals with one T cell receptor (beta chain). The trim removed 6 bases at V and 3 bases at J, leaving 4 bases unmatched. From germline, CDR1 is MRHNA and CDR2 SNTAGT. There are 14 residues in the CDR3. This sample stems from a study of T cells after yellow fever vaccination. MiXCR, run by TCRdb on the 5' RACE reads, gives a single entry per CDR3 protein. The sample yields approximately 70,000 distinct CDR3 sequences, approximately 7% seen once. The sequence derives from a young man who received the YFV17D yellow fever vaccine. The starting material was CD8+ T cells sorted from PBMCs, obtained approximately 40 days after the first yellow fever vaccination. This rearrangement joins TRBV6-4 to TRBJ2-1; 8 nucleotides match TRBD2. The CDR3 bases are TGTGCCAGCAGCCGGCGGGGGGACTACAATGAGCAGTTCTTC. It codes for CASSRRGDYNEQFF.